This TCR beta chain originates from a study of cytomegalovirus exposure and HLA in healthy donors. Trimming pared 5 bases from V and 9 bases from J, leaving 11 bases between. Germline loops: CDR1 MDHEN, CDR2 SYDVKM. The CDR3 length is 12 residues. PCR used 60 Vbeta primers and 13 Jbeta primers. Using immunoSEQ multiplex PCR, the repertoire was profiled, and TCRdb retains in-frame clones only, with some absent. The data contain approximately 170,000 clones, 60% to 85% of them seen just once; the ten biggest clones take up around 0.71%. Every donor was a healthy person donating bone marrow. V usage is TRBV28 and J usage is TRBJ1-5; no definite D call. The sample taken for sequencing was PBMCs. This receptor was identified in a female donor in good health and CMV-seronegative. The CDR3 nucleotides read TGTGCCAGCAGTCCCGGGATGCGGCCCCAGCATTTT. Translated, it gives CASSPGMRPQHF.